Reported below is one TCR beta chain. The data stem from a study of cytomegalovirus exposure and HLA in healthy donors. Here immunoSEQ multiplex PCR was the method, and the copy in TCRdb shows in-frame clones only, minus some. Counted here are 100,000 to 150,000 clones, 88% occurring once; the ten biggest clones make up less than 2%. Between the trimmed V and J ends, which lost 4 bases and 6 bases, there was a span of 11 bases. The CDR3 runs to 12 residues. Germline values: CDR1 SGHRS, CDR2 YFSETQ. The source material was PBMCs. The V gene is TRBV5-1, the J gene TRBJ2-7; possible D gene TRBD2, 5 bases. The sequence derives from a man between 18 and 29 years old in good health and CMV-seronegative. In DNA form, the CDR3 reads TGCGCCAGCAGCCCTGGGAGCGGCGAGCAGTACTTC. Translation gives CASSPGSGEQYF.